This passage covers 23 T cell receptor beta chains from one sample sequenced in a study of cytomegalovirus exposure and HLA in healthy donors. Profiled with immunoSEQ multiplex PCR; TCRdb holds only in-frame clones, not every one. In the table there are about 63,000 clones, approximately 88% of which are singletons. The sequenced sample consisted of PBMCs. The receptors originated from a woman younger than 35 in good health and CMV-seronegative.

The chain has TRBV5-4 and TRBJ2-3, with 9 positions matching TRBD2. V was pared by 4 bases and J by 6 bases, with 6 bases of the junction left unmatched. This CDR3 comprises 14 residues. CDR1 is SGHNT, CDR2 YYREEE, per germline (reference sequence). The CDR3 here is CASSRGGADDTQYF. The CDR3 nucleotides read TGTGCCAGCAGCCGCGGGGGGGCCGACGATACGCAGTATTTT.

V usage is TRBV13 and J usage is TRBJ1-2, with 9 bases identical to TRBD1. The CDR3 extends over 14 amino acids. Per the germline V gene, CDR1 is PRHDT and CDR2 is FYEKMQ (reference sequence). The trim removed 6 bases at V and 8 bases at J, leaving 10 bases unmatched. The CDR3: CASSSTGGAEGYTF. DNA for the CDR3: TGTGCCAGCAGTAGTACAGGGGGCGCGGAGGGCTACACCTTC.

V and J are TRBV5-4 and TRBJ2-3; the D gene is possibly TRBD1 (6 bases). CDR3 length: 16 amino acids. Trimming stripped 4 bases from V and 5 bases from J, with 20 bases between. Germline CDR1 is SGHNT and CDR2 is YYREEE (reference sequence). For the CDR3, the DNA is TGTGCCAGCAGCCCATCCGGGACACCAAAACGAGATACGCAGTATTTT. Amino acid sequence: CASSPSGTPKRDTQYF. Full variable domain (remainder filled in from reference TRBV5-4 and TRBJ2-3): ETGVTQSPTHLIKTRGQQVTLRCSSQSGHNTVSWYQQALGQGPQFIFQYYREEENGRGNFPPRFSGLQFPNYSSELNVNALELDDSALYLCASSPSGTPKRDTQYFGPGTRLTVL.

The chain employs TRBV11-3 and TRBJ2-3; D perhaps matches TRBD1 (5 bases). CDR3 size: 14 residues. CDR1 and CDR2 (germline): SGHNT, YENEEA. V lost 3 bases and J lost 4, with 11 bases in between. The CDR3 loop is CASSFAGMADTQYF. CDR3 DNA: TGTGCCAGCAGCTTCGCAGGGATGGCAGATACGCAGTATTTT.

The V and J genes are TRBV28 and TRBJ1-2, with D perhaps TRBD1 (5 bases). Germline V gene lookup returns CDR1 MDHEN and CDR2 SYDVKM. CDR3 size: 12 residues. The germline V and J ends were trimmed by 6 bases and 5 bases, with 10 bases remaining between them. The CDR3 is CASSRDFYGYTF. In DNA form, the CDR3 reads TGTGCCAGCAGCCGGGACTTTTATGGCTACACCTTC.

The V gene is TRBV19, the J gene TRBJ1-5, with 7 bases aligning to TRBD1. The CDR3 has 14 amino acids. In germline, CDR1 is LNHDA, CDR2 SQIVND (reference sequence). Unmatched junction bases numbered 8, after V lost 5 bases and J lost 7 bases. For the CDR3, the DNA is TGTGCCAGTAGTGACGCAGGGGGTGGCCAGCCCCAGCATTTT. This codes for CASSDAGGGQPQHF.

This clone was seen just once. The chain joins TRBV27 to TRBJ2-7, with 8 bases identical to TRBD1. The CDR3 length is 17 residues. CDR1 MNHEY and CDR2 SMNVEV come from the germline V gene (reference sequence). The ends lost 6 bases at V and 0 bases at J; junction bases unmatched: 13. The DNA of the CDR3 is TGTGCCAGCAGGCCCGGGACAGGCGAGCTCCGCTCCTACGAGCAGTACTTC. Translated, it gives CASRPGTGELRSYEQYF.

This CDR3 reads CAWRRPGQAYSPLHF. CDR3 DNA sequence: TGTGCCTGGAGGCGACCCGGACAGGCGTATTCACCCCTCCACTTT. The chain employs TRBV30 and TRBJ1-6, with TRBD1 identical over 7 bases. After removal of 3 bases from V and 8 bases from J, the junction contained 10 bases not matched to a gene. The CDR3 sequence is 15 residues long. The germline CDR1 and CDR2 sequences are GTSNPN and SVGIG (reference sequence).

This chain links TRBV13 with TRBJ2-1; D call uncertain. This CDR3 comprises 14 residues. Germline V gene data show CDR1 as PRHDT and CDR2 as FYEKMQ (reference sequence). V lost 5 bases, J lost 6 bases, and 14 bases lay in between. This CDR3 reads CASSKTLSTNEQFF. The CDR3 DNA is TGTGCCAGCAGCAAAACCCTTAGTACCAATGAGCAGTTCTTC.

The chain carries TRBV27 and TRBJ2-2, with D hard to call. Trimming removed 6 bases from V and 6 bases from J, with 17 bases in between. This CDR3 has 15 residues. The V gene's germline CDR1 is MNHEY and CDR2 SMNVEV (reference sequence). The CDR3 reads CASSLNLVLSGELFF. The CDR3 DNA reads TGTGCCAGCAGCCTAAATCTAGTCCTTTCCGGGGAGCTGTTTTTT.

V is TRBV19 and J is TRBJ2-2; the match to TRBD1 covers 7 bases. The ends lost 7 bases at V and 9 bases at J; junction bases unmatched: 11. Germline V gene data show CDR1 as LNHDA and CDR2 as SQIVND (reference sequence). The CDR3 contains 14 residues. CDR3 protein: CASTSAQGFRELFF. CDR3 sequence (DNA): TGTGCCAGTACGTCGGCACAGGGGTTCCGGGAGCTGTTTTTT.

The chain is built from TRBV2 and TRBJ2-1; 12 bases are shared with TRBD2. Trimming at V came to 7 bases and at J to 7 bases, leaving 5 bases not matched to a gene. Germline CDR1 is SNHLY and CDR2 is FYNNEI. The CDR3 is made up of 14 amino acids. CDR3 nucleotides: TGTGCCAGCACCCCTAGCGGGGGGGGTAATGAGCAGTTCTTC. It specifies CASTPSGGGNEQFF.

V gene TRBV27 combines with J gene TRBJ2-3; 7 bases align to TRBD2. V lost 7 bases, J lost 1 base, and 2 bases stayed unmatched. CDR3 length: 13 amino acids. Germline CDR1 reads MNHEY; CDR2 reads SMNVEV (reference sequence). The CDR3 DNA sequence: TGTGCCAGCAAGCTAGCGGGCACAGATACGCAGTATTTT. Protein product: CASKLAGTDTQYF.

For the CDR3, the DNA is TGTGCCAGCGGGGGGACCCCAACCTACGAGCAGTACTTC. Translation gives CASGGTPTYEQYF. The rearrangement uses TRBV28 and TRBJ2-7; D is possibly TRBD2 (6 bases). Trimming took off 8 bases at V and 2 bases at J, with 13 bases between the two ends. Germline CDR1 is MDHEN and CDR2 is SYDVKM. CDR3 size: 13 residues.

The chain joins TRBV15 to TRBJ1-4, with D possibly TRBD1 on 5 matching bases. V was trimmed by 0 bases and J by 6 bases, leaving 11 bases between them. The CDR3 length is 15 residues. Germline V lookup: CDR1 LNHNV, CDR2 YYDKDF (reference sequence). Written as DNA, the CDR3 is TGTGCCACCAGCAGAGATACCGGGGGGGATGAAAAACTGTTTTTT. This sequence encodes CATSRDTGGDEKLFF.

The chain links TRBV5-4 to TRBJ2-7; TRBD1 matches 8 bases. CDR1 is SGHNT and CDR2 is YYREEE in the germline V gene (reference sequence). This CDR3 contains 15 residues. The trim removed 2 bases at V and 2 bases at J, leaving 6 bases unmatched. CDR3 loop: CASSFPGTGPYEQYF. CDR3 DNA: TGTGCCAGCAGCTTTCCCGGGACAGGTCCCTACGAGCAGTACTTC.

The chain carries TRBV6-4 and TRBJ1-2, with D hard to call. The CDR3 loop spans 13 amino acids. CDR1 is MRHNA and CDR2 is SNTAGT in the germline V gene. Trimming removed 2 bases at V and 3 bases at J, with 7 bases between. As DNA, the CDR3 is TGTGCCAGCAGTGACAGCGGTTACTATGGCTACACCTTC. Translation gives CASSDSGYYGYTF.

V usage is TRBV6-5 and J usage is TRBJ2-5, with D uncertain. This CDR3 is 12 amino acids long. V was pared by 2 bases and J by 5 bases, with 6 bases between. Germline CDR1 MNHEY, CDR2 SVGAGI. CDR3 nucleotides: TGTGCCAGCAGTTACCGGTGGGAGACCCAGTACTTC. It translates to CASSYRWETQYF.

CDR3 loop: CASSGGASYNEQFF. In DNA, the CDR3 is TGTGCCAGTAGTGGGGGGGCCAGTTACAATGAGCAGTTCTTC. The chain uses TRBV19 and TRBJ2-1, with D perhaps matching TRBD2 (7 bases). V lost 5 bases to trimming and J lost 4 bases, with 12 bases between them. The length of the CDR3 is 14 residues. Germline V lookup: CDR1 LNHDA, CDR2 SQIVND (reference sequence).

This chain's CDR3 is CAISWDRENTEAFF. Here the CDR3 DNA reads TGTGCCATCAGCTGGGACAGAGAGAACACTGAAGCTTTCTTT. The chain recombines TRBV10-3 with TRBJ1-1; the match to TRBD1 covers 7 bases. Germline lookup yields CDR1 ENHRY and CDR2 SYGVKD. The CDR3 has 14 residues. Trimming removed 6 bases from V and 1 base from J; junction bases left unmatched: 5.

This chain uses TRBV6-5 with TRBJ1-1; D remains unclear. The CDR3 is 14 amino acids. Deletions cut 7 bases from V and 0 bases from J, with 12 bases between. From germline, CDR1 is MNHEY and CDR2 SVGAGI. The CDR3 protein is CASTQAGMNTEAFF. In DNA form, the CDR3 reads TGTGCCAGCACTCAGGCCGGAATGAACACTGAAGCTTTCTTT.

The sample holds one count of this clone. The rearrangement uses TRBV6-1 and TRBJ1-5; TRBD1 is a possible D gene (5 bases). CDR1 and CDR2 (germline): MNHNS, SASEGT. The CDR3 runs 17 residues. V gave up 4 bases and J gave up 0 bases, with 16 bases separating them. CDR3 sequence (DNA): TGTGCCAGCAGTGGAGCCCTGGGGCCGTATAGCAATCAGCCCCAGCATTTT. This gives the protein CASSGALGPYSNQPQHF.

V usage is TRBV2 and J usage is TRBJ2-3; no reliable D call. Germline CDR1 reads SNHLY; CDR2 reads FYNNEI. With 7 bases removed from V and 2 bases from J, the gap between germline ends came to 10 bases. The CDR3 extends over 13 amino acids. CDR3 nucleotides: TGTGCCAGCAACCGGTTCCACACAGATACGCAGTATTTT. Encoded protein: CASNRFHTDTQYF.